Listed here are 29 T cell receptor beta chains from one sample, sequenced in a study of response to subunit inactivated influenza vaccine. TCRdb reanalysed the RT-PCR reads using MiXCR and keeps one entry per CDR3 protein. The sample has 750,000 to 850,000 distinct CDR3 sequences; less than 20% are singletons. This specimen was PBMCs from blood, taken around 5 days after vaccination. The receptors originated from a man aged 50 to 60 who received an inactivated influenza vaccine.

The chain couples TRBV27 to TRBJ2-3; D is possibly TRBD1 or TRBD2 (5 bases each). The CDR3 sequence is 15 residues long. Trimming cost V 6 bases and J 4 bases, with 17 bases left between them. In germline, CDR1 is MNHEY, CDR2 SMNVEV (reference sequence). The CDR3 nucleotides are TGTGCCAGCAGCGCAGGGACGGAGAGGGCAGATACGCAGTATTTT. Protein product: CASSAGTERADTQYF.

This chain connects TRBV4-1 to TRBJ2-7; either TRBD1 or TRBD2 may supply D (5 bases each). Germline V gene data show CDR1 as MGHRA and CDR2 as YSYEKL. Trimming took 0 bases from V and 0 from J, leaving 12 bases between them. The CDR3 has 16 residues. This chain's CDR3 is CASSQDPGPSSYEQYF. The CDR3 DNA is TGCGCCAGCAGCCAAGATCCGGGACCAAGCTCCTACGAGCAGTACTTC.

The chain employs TRBV20-1 and TRBJ2-1; weak D call: TRBD1 (6 bases). The CDR3 totals 15 residues. V gave up 1 base and J gave up 3 bases, with 13 bases separating them. The V gene's germline CDR1 is DFQATT and CDR2 SNEGSKA (reference sequence). CDR3 protein: CSARVRRDNYNEQFF. The CDR3 DNA is TGCAGTGCTAGAGTTAGACGGGACAACTACAATGAGCAGTTCTTC.

This clonotype was seen more than once but under ten times. The chain joins TRBV7-8 to TRBJ2-7, with 10 nucleotides matching TRBD2. The CDR3 is made up of 16 amino acids. V shed 5 bases and J 2 bases; nucleotides not matched to a gene: 9. The germline V gene has CDR1 SGHVS and CDR2 FQNEAQ. The CDR3 nucleotides read TGTGCCAGCAGCATACGGACTAGCGGATTAACCTACGAGCAGTACTTC. It codes for CASSIRTSGLTYEQYF.

In its sample, this clonotype was seen a few times. This chain joins TRBV12-3 or TRBV12-4 and TRBJ1-2; weak D call: TRBD1 (5 bases). Deletions cut 5 bases from V and 4 bases from J, with 14 bases between. The CDR3 runs to 14 residues. The CDR3 nucleotides are TGTGCCAGCAGTGGGGCAGCCTGGGGCTATGGCTACACCTTC. It yields the protein CASSGAAWGYGYTF.

This chain uses TRBV29-1 with TRBJ1-1; no firm D call. V lost 6 bases to trimming and J lost 3 bases, with 11 bases between them. This CDR3 comprises 12 residues. Germline CDR1 is SQVTM and CDR2 is ANQGSEA. The CDR3 region has the DNA TGCAGCGTATCCCGGAGGTACACTGAAGCTTTCTTT. Amino acid sequence: CSVSRRYTEAFF.

The chain has TRBV4-3 and TRBJ2-3; 8 bases line up with TRBD2. V lost 8 bases and J lost 2; bases outside the gene matches: 12. Per the germline V gene, CDR1 is LGHNA and CDR2 is YSLEER. The CDR3 extends over 16 amino acids. CDR3 DNA sequence: TGCGCCAGCGCTATAAGCGGGGGCCTGTACACAGATACGCAGTATTTT. The encoded protein is CASAISGGLYTDTQYF.

This clonotype was observed many times. This chain joins TRBV18 and TRBJ2-5; no firm D call. Deletions cut 0 bases from V and 4 bases from J, with 9 bases between. The CDR3 is 14 amino acids. From germline, CDR1 is KGHSH and CDR2 LQKENI. The CDR3 here is CASSPPISRETQYF. For the CDR3, the DNA is TGTGCCAGCTCACCACCGATTAGCCGAGAGACCCAGTACTTC.

The V and J genes are TRBV7-3 and TRBJ2-1; 11 bases agree with TRBD2. Germline assignment: CDR1 SGHTA and CDR2 FQGTGA. This CDR3 spans 15 amino acids. With V trimmed by 5 bases and J by 4 bases, 4 bases remained unmatched. The CDR3 region is CASSNLAGGYNEQFF. The DNA for the CDR3 is TGTGCCAGCAGCAACCTAGCGGGAGGTTACAATGAGCAGTTCTTC.

This clonotype was observed a handful of times. The CDR3 loop is CASSYGASGANVLTF. For the CDR3, the DNA is TGTGCCAGCAGTTACGGCGCCTCTGGGGCCAACGTCCTGACTTTC. The gene calls are TRBV6-5 and TRBJ2-6; D gene unclear. CDR1 and CDR2 (germline): MNHEY, SVGAGI. This CDR3 region has 15 residues. V was pared by 2 bases and J by 0 bases, with 5 bases between.

This clonotype has only a few counts. The chain employs TRBV20-1 and TRBJ2-1; D is possibly TRBD1 (5 bases). This CDR3 spans 14 amino acids. V was clipped by 0 bases and J by 9 bases, with 15 bases between them. From germline, CDR1 is DFQATT and CDR2 SNEGSKA (reference sequence). The CDR3 sequence is CSARESRGMGEQFF. Written as DNA, the CDR3 is TGCAGTGCTAGAGAGTCTAGGGGTATGGGTGAGCAGTTCTTC.

The CDR3 DNA sequence: TGCAGTGCTACAAATCCGACTAGCGGGAATGTCAATGAGCAGTTCTTC. Translated, it gives CSATNPTSGNVNEQFF. The J gene is TRBJ2-1, the V gene TRBV20-1, with TRBD2 matching 11 bases. CDR1 and CDR2 (germline): DFQATT, SNEGSKA (reference sequence). This CDR3 has 16 amino acids. V trimming: 4 bases; J trimming: 6 bases; junction bases outside the gene matches: 11.

This clonotype was observed once. V usage is TRBV28 and J usage is TRBJ2-1; no clear D gene. This CDR3 comprises 16 residues. The germline CDR1 and CDR2 sequences are MDHEN and SYDVKM. V lost 7 bases and J 3 bases, leaving 19 bases between the germline ends. CDR3: CASTLTAVLNYNEQFF. The CDR3 nucleotides are TGTGCCAGCACCCTAACCGCGGTCCTCAACTACAATGAGCAGTTCTTC. Based on the CDR3 plus reference TRBV28 and TRBJ2-1, the full variable domain is DVKVTQSSRYLVKRTGEKVFLECVQDMDHENMFWYRQDPGLGLRLIYFSYDVKMKEKGDIPEGYSVSREKKERFSLILESASTNQTSMYLCASTLTAVLNYNEQFFGPGTRLTVL.

This sequence joins TRBV18 and TRBJ2-3; perhaps TRBD2 as D (5 bases). Trimming removed 3 bases at V and 3 bases at J, with 10 bases between. This CDR3 is 14 amino acids long. CDR1 and CDR2 from the germline V gene are KGHSH and LQKENI. CDR3 sequence reads: CASSPPSQTDTQYF. In DNA, the CDR3 is TGTGCCAGCTCACCGCCTAGCCAAACAGATACGCAGTATTTT.

The sample holds a few counts of this clonotype. The rearrangement links TRBV6-5 to TRBJ2-5; D ambiguous. CDR3 length: 16 amino acids. V lost 0 bases to trimming and J lost 5 bases, with 16 bases between them. CDR1 is MNHEY, CDR2 SVGAGI, per germline. The CDR3 protein is CASSYSVVENLETQYF. Written as DNA, the CDR3 is TGTGCCAGCAGTTACTCGGTTGTCGAGAACCTGGAGACCCAGTACTTC.

This clonotype was detected once. J is TRBJ1-6 and V is TRBV5-5; D is ambiguous. The CDR3 covers 15 residues. Germline V CDR1 and CDR2: SGHKS, YYEKEE (reference sequence). V lost 9 bases, J lost 10 bases, and 23 bases lay in between. The CDR3 DNA sequence: TGTGCCACACGGCGGGGTCTGGGGATAGGCTCACCCCTCCACTTT. Translating gives CATRRGLGIGSPLHF.

The chain couples TRBV13 to TRBJ1-6; possibly TRBD1 for D (6 bases). CDR3 length equals 17 residues. The V gene lost 3 bases and the J gene lost 1 base, with 13 bases spanning the gap. Looked up from germline, CDR1 is PRHDT and CDR2 is FYEKMQ (reference sequence). CDR3: CASSLIGGRSYNSPLHF. The CDR3 bases are TGTGCCAGCAGCTTGATCGGGGGGCGTTCCTATAATTCACCCCTCCACTTT.

The chain employs TRBV28 and TRBJ2-5; tentative D call: TRBD2 (5 bases). In germline, CDR1 is MDHEN, CDR2 SYDVKM. The CDR3 has 15 residues. Trimming left V 2 bases short and J 5 bases short, with 15 bases between. The chain's CDR3 is CASSLVGEAAETQYF. The DNA of the CDR3 is TGTGCCAGCAGTTTAGTGGGAGAGGCCGCTGAGACCCAGTACTTC.

CDR3 amino acids: CASSQSLAWRGPTGELFF. CDR3 nucleotide sequence: TGCGCCAGCAGCCAATCCCTTGCCTGGCGGGGGCCCACCGGGGAGCTGTTTTTT. This sequence joins TRBV4-3 and TRBJ2-2; weak D call: TRBD2 (7 bases). Germline V gives CDR1 LGHNA, CDR2 YSLEER. V lost 2 bases and J 4 bases, leaving 20 bases between the germline ends. This CDR3 region has 18 residues.

This clonotype was counted at least ten times. The gene calls are TRBV12-3 or TRBV12-4 and TRBJ2-2; D not resolved. CDR3 length: 16 amino acids. The V and J ends lost 1 base and 6 bases respectively, with 15 bases between them. Here the CDR3 reads CASSLVLGWGSGELFF. The CDR3 nucleotides are TGTGCCAGCAGTTTAGTTCTGGGTTGGGGATCCGGGGAGCTGTTTTTT.

This clonotype was counted many times. The CDR3 loop is CATSTGTSGRGEQFF. CDR3 coding DNA: TGTGCCACCAGCACCGGGACTAGCGGGAGAGGAGAGCAGTTCTTC. V and J are TRBV24-1 and TRBJ2-1; 14 nucleotides align to TRBD2. CDR1 is KGHDR and CDR2 is SFDVKD in the germline V gene. J was trimmed by 10 bases and V by 7 bases; bases with no gene match: 8. The CDR3 length is 15 residues.

The rearrangement uses TRBV10-3 and TRBJ1-1; D uncertain. The V gene lost 6 bases and the J gene lost 0 bases, with 5 bases spanning the gap. Germline V lookup: CDR1 ENHRY, CDR2 SYGVKD. The CDR3 is 12 residues long. CDR3 nucleotide sequence: TGTGCCATCAGGCAAATGAACACTGAAGCTTTCTTT. Its protein product is CAIRQMNTEAFF.

Only a few counts were recorded for this clonotype. The gene calls are TRBV4-3 and TRBJ2-3; 11 bases are shared with TRBD2. The J segment lost 4 bases and the V segment lost 0 bases, leaving 6 bases of the junction unmatched. The CDR3 consists of 17 residues. From germline, CDR1 is LGHNA and CDR2 YSLEER. For the CDR3, the DNA is TGCGCCAGCAGCCAAGATGGGCTAGCGGGGGGAGCAGATACGCAGTATTTT. Encoded protein: CASSQDGLAGGADTQYF.

The gene calls are TRBV30 and TRBJ2-2; 8 nucleotides align to TRBD2. This CDR3 contains 13 residues. V lost 3 bases and J lost 7; bases outside the gene matches: 4. The germline V gene has CDR1 GTSNPN and CDR2 SVGIG (reference sequence). The CDR3 sequence: CAWSGTSDGELFF. For the CDR3, the DNA is TGTGCCTGGAGCGGGACTAGTGACGGGGAGCTGTTTTTT.

CDR3 residues: CASSLMGATEAFF. CDR3 DNA: TGTGCCAGCAGTTTGATGGGGGCTACTGAAGCTTTCTTT. The chain couples TRBV27 to TRBJ1-1; perhaps TRBD1 as D (6 bases). The germline V and J ends were trimmed by 3 bases and 5 bases, with 10 bases remaining between them. Germline-derived CDR1 and CDR2 are MNHEY and SMNVEV (reference sequence). The CDR3 runs 13 residues.

The V and J genes are TRBV5-1 and TRBJ1-1; weak D call: TRBD1 (5 bases). V was shortened by 4 bases and J by 6 bases, with 16 bases between the two germline ends. There are 14 residues in the CDR3. CDR1 is SGHRS, CDR2 YFSETQ, per germline. CDR3 amino acids: CASSHQSQGAEAFF. CDR3 sequence (DNA): TGCGCCAGCAGCCACCAATCCCAAGGGGCTGAAGCTTTCTTT.

This clonotype was recorded a few times. V is TRBV20-1 and J is TRBJ2-3, with TRBD2 matching 10 bases. The trim removed 2 bases at V and 7 bases at J, leaving 6 bases unmatched. Germline CDR1 is DFQATT and CDR2 is SNEGSKA (reference sequence). This CDR3 region has 14 residues. The CDR3 spells CSARSSSGGYTQYF. In nucleotides, the CDR3 is TGCAGTGCTAGAAGTTCTAGCGGGGGTTATACGCAGTATTTT.

The chain has TRBV18 and TRBJ2-7; TRBD2 matches at 9 bases. Germline V gives CDR1 KGHSH, CDR2 LQKENI. The junction had 4 bases not matched to a gene; V was cut back by 5 bases and J by 2 bases. CDR3 length equals 14 residues. CDR3 in amino acids: CASSTERGAYEQYF. The CDR3 bases are TGTGCCAGCTCAACCGAGCGGGGGGCCTACGAGCAGTACTTC.

V and J are TRBV29-1 and TRBJ1-1; D is perhaps TRBD1 (6 bases). The CDR3 spans 13 residues. From germline, CDR1 is SQVTM and CDR2 ANQGSEA. Trimming removed 5 bases at V and 1 base at J, with 11 bases between. The CDR3 protein is CSVTGTRNTEAFF. The DNA of the CDR3 is TGCAGCGTTACCGGGACAAGGAACACTGAAGCTTTCTTT.